This T cell receptor beta chain was captured by sequencing in a study of shared clonotypes between healthy human individuals. As for the study in general: For every donor, three CD4 naive, three CD4 memory, two CD8 naive and one CD8 memory plates were used.

CD45RO negativity and positive selection for CCR7 defined naive CD8 cells, a population that excluded terminally differentiated effector memory CD45RA+ cells. Broader study findings: Around 5% was the fraction of naive CD4 clonotypes found shared across several donors. Sorted-subset samples were not fully sequenced, rarefaction indicated.

Clones were sequenced by immunoSEQ multiplex PCR, and TCRdb holds only the in-frame ones, with some missing. Here the sample spans hundreds of thousands of clones, about 96% being singletons. CDR3 length: 17 amino acids. Germline V gives CDR1 SGHTA, CDR2 FQGTGA. Trimming removed 2 bases from V and 0 bases from J, with 14 bases in between. A word on this clone: Its cognate antigen is unknown.

The clonotype comes from a woman aged 25 to 39 in good health. What was sequenced was naive CD8+ T cells sorted from blood. The chain combines TRBV7-3 with TRBJ2-1; D possibly corresponds to TRBD1 (5 bases). CDR3 sequence: CASSLYRGTSSYNEQFF. CDR3 nucleotides: TGTGCCAGCAGCTTATATAGGGGAACAAGCTCCTACAATGAGCAGTTCTTC.